The source of this TCR beta chain is a study of blood T cell repertoires in COVID-19. Germline V CDR1 and CDR2: MNHNS, SASEGT. With 2 bases clipped from V and 4 bases from J, the junction kept 5 bases outside the gene matches. This CDR3 spans 15 amino acids. Source study methods: Amplified reference gene primers provided the basis for estimating nucleated cell counts. Clones were read by immunoSEQ multiplex PCR, and TCRdb kept only the in-frame ones, dropping some. From that table come the V and J calls and clone size; the DNA was used to work out D and trimming. The table records about 22,000 clones, around four fifths of them present only once.

Sequencing used peripheral blood. The chain combines TRBV6-1 with TRBJ2-7; 10 bases match TRBD1. This TCR was sampled from an elderly man with active or convalescent COVID-19. CDR3 residues: CASSEPGQGKYEQYF. CDR3 bases: TGTGCCAGCAGTGAACCGGGACAGGGGAAATACGAGCAGTACTTC.